This is a list of T cell receptor beta chains from one sample in a study of blood T cell repertoires in COVID-19. The table came from immunoSEQ multiplex PCR; TCRdb's copy has only in-frame clones and leaves some out. This sample carries a few hundred thousand clones, about nine tenths of them seen once, and the ten largest clones take 6.5% to 8%. Sequencing used peripheral blood. The receptors shown here come from a woman in her 30s with COVID-19, enrolled during active disease. The conserved cysteine and the conserved F or W are not part of the CDR3 here. Fields, in order: V gene, CDR3 length, J gene, CDR3 protein.

>TRBV6-1|18|TRBJ1-1
ASSEARWAGRHSVNTEAF
>TRBV3-1/TRBV3-2|12|TRBJ2-1
ASSQNRVPNEQF
>TRBV4-1|12|TRBJ1-3
ASSHTGAGNTIY
>TRBV28|12|TRBJ1-1
ASSLTTGETEAF
>TRBV30|14|TRBJ1-1
AWSPVVGHSSTEAF
>TRBV7-8|9|TRBJ2-5
ASSLGAIWY
>TRBV30|12|TRBJ1-1
AWSVHGPNTEAF
>TRBV28|13|TRBJ2-7
ASSIGGAAGHEQY
>TRBV6-6|11|TRBJ1-1
ASSYSQGTEAF
>TRBV6-4|15|TRBJ2-2
ASSDYPTRANTGELF
>TRBV2|13|TRBJ2-6
ASSPDRAGANVLT
>TRBV6-5|12|TRBJ1-4
ASTSAGGAEKLF
>TRBV15|13|TRBJ2-7
ATSREGTTSSEQY
>TRBV28|14|TRBJ2-2
ASETPGTSGSGELF
>TRBV4-1|13|TRBJ2-4
ASSQANPNKNIQY
>TRBV19|11|TRBJ1-4
ASRTGLSEKLF
>TRBV7-8|14|TRBJ2-5
ASSAGGGVGRETQY
>TRBV25-1|15|TRBJ1-2
ASSDPRQGVGVYGYT
>TRBV19|11|TRBJ2-7
AAGTGGSYEQY
>TRBV4-1|14|TRBJ2-4
ASSYGTGGGQNIQY
>TRBV19|11|TRBJ2-7
ASSIGTSYEQY
>TRBV19|14|TRBJ1-5
ASSTRGTGMSQPQH
>TRBV5-1|12|TRBJ1-2
ASSVNTGYYGYT
>TRBV28|14|TRBJ2-3
ASSDTPSSYTDTQY
>TRBV25-1|13|TRBJ2-5
ASSGVKGGQETQY
>TRBV5-1|14|TRBJ2-3
ASSLPVTGGTDTQY
>TRBV2|12|TRBJ2-7
ASSVQQGMDEQY
>TRBV28|14|TRBJ1-5
ASRQTGGSGNQPQH
>TRBV29-1|12|TRBJ2-7
SVGQGTGLYEQY
>TRBV28|12|TRBJ2-4
AGYRGRAKNIQY
>TRBV11-2|15|TRBJ2-5
ASSQDGLAGPWETQY
>TRBV18|13|TRBJ2-1
ASSLAASSYNEQF
>TRBV18|13|TRBJ2-1
ASSLSGRAFHEQF
>TRBV30|13|TRBJ1-3
ALGAGDFSGNTIY
>TRBV27|11|TRBJ2-1
ASSLGLAVEQF
>TRBV19|12|TRBJ2-3
ASTPTGGTNTQY
>TRBV5-5|14|TRBJ1-2
ASAKGVRTGGDGYT
>TRBV18|10|TRBJ2-1
ASSPQGNEQF
>TRBV19|14|TRBJ1-5
ASSTKTGRQSQPQH
>TRBV5-1|12|TRBJ2-3
ASSTGLAADTQY
>TRBV25-1|13|TRBJ1-2
ASSDQGQGQAGYT
>TRBV24-1|12|TRBJ2-1
ATSGVSSYNEQF
>TRBV19|12|TRBJ2-2
ASYPGTVIGELF
>TRBV7-9|12|TRBJ2-7
ASSLGQANYEQY
>TRBV4-1|11|TRBJ2-7
ASSRTSAYEQY
>TRBV5-1|13|TRBJ2-1
ASSSGLAGDNEQF
>TRBV2|12|TRBJ2-7
ATNPGTGSYEQY
>TRBV30|11|TRBJ2-7
AWLTGGGDEQY
>TRBV6-4|13|TRBJ2-1
ASSWAQGPYNEQF
>TRBV5-3|16|TRBJ1-6
ARSLKDHRELANSPLH
>TRBV28|14|TRBJ2-7
ASSLSSAGATYEQY
>TRBV5-1|13|TRBJ1-3
ASSPGTGVGNTIY
>TRBV30|15|TRBJ1-1
AWSVRRGAGKNTEAF
>TRBV6-5|12|TRBJ2-2
ASSRTGGIGELF
>TRBV6-5|14|TRBJ2-1
ASSYSLLRSYNEQF